What follows is one T cell receptor (beta chain) and its context. Its antigen is undetermined. The germline V gene has CDR1 LNHNV and CDR2 YYDKDF (reference sequence). The V and J ends lost 4 bases and 1 base respectively, with 11 bases between them. The CDR3 contains 14 residues. Only in-frame clones appear in the TCRdb table, and some are missing; sequencing was by immunoSEQ multiplex PCR. The data contain around 26,000 clones, roughly 91% of them seen just once; the ten biggest clones take up 1.1%. This record belongs to a study of T cells in localized non-small cell lung cancer. Study-wide results and caveats: A median of roughly 50 of the top 100 tumor clones appeared in adjacent lung, which was paired and uninvolved. In the blood, greater T cell density corresponded to longer overall survival.

The V gene is TRBV15, the J gene TRBJ2-7; no definite D call. Here the sequenced sample was peripheral blood, taken before any cancer treatment. The TCR originated in a woman aged 40-69 years with stage I lung adenocarcinoma. The CDR3 DNA sequence: TGTGCCACCAGCACAATCATGTCATCCTACGAGCAGTACTTC. It yields the protein CATSTIMSSYEQYF.